This entry is about one T cell receptor (beta chain). Germline lookup yields CDR1 SGHRS and CDR2 YFSETQ. Trimming cost V 0 bases and J 5 bases, with 9 bases left between them. CDR3 size: 14 residues. This entry belongs to a study of blood T cell repertoires in COVID-19. Overall study context: The samples span acute and convalescent COVID-19 from the United States, Italy and Spain. Sample material is recorded as cDNA or gDNA derived from T cells, B-cell-depleted T cells, or PBMCs.

This table comes from immunoSEQ multiplex PCR, and its TCRdb copy is limited to in-frame clones, with some not included. The sample consists of about 410,000 clones, 89% of them appearing once. Seattle-derived patients entered the study during active infection and were followed longitudinally. The V call is TRBV5-1, the J call TRBJ2-1; no reliable D call. What was sequenced was peripheral blood. The clonotype was recovered from a woman aged 40 to 50 with COVID-19, enrolled during active disease. The CDR3 is CASSLGAMNNEQFF. In nucleotides, the CDR3 is TGCGCCAGCAGCTTGGGAGCGATGAACAATGAGCAGTTCTTC. The full variable domain, rest sourced from reference TRBV5-1 and TRBJ2-1, is KAGVTQTPRYLIKTRGQQVTLSCSPISGHRSVSWYQQTPGQGLQFLFEYFSETQRNKGNFPGRFSGRQFSNSRSEMNVSTLELGDSALYLCASSLGAMNNEQFFGPGTRLTVL.